This passage covers 25 T cell receptor beta chains from one sample sequenced in a study of quantifying T cell responses using KT2 cells. Study background: TCR alpha and beta constant-region primers primed reverse transcription of RNA.

The cDNA 3' end received a ligated oligonucleotide with a UMI. First-round PCR used roughly 4 cycles and beta primers RC1.1 and RC1.2 covering TRBC1 and TRBC2. Each CDR3 protein is one row after TCRdb ran MiXCR on the UMI-ligation and nested PCR reads. The sample holds around 44,000 distinct CDR3 sequences, around 15% seen once. The sequenced sample consisted of PBMCs spiked with cells of the T cell clone KT2. The receptors shown here come from a human donor.

This clonotype was seen ten or more times. V usage is TRBV2 and J usage is TRBJ2-5; TRBD1 or TRBD2 may be the D gene (5 bases each). The CDR3 contains 16 residues. Germline V gives CDR1 SNHLY, CDR2 FYNNEI. The V gene lost 0 bases and the J gene lost 4 bases, with 15 bases spanning the gap. The CDR3 protein is CASSEALGGMVETQYF. CDR3 in DNA: TGTGCCAGCAGTGAAGCCCTTGGGGGTATGGTAGAGACCCAGTACTTC.

There are a few counts of this clonotype. This sequence joins TRBV6-5 and TRBJ1-4; 8 positions agree with TRBD1. In germline, CDR1 is MNHEY, CDR2 SVGAGI. The junction had 5 bases not matched to a gene; V was cut back by 4 bases and J by 1 base. The CDR3 has 16 amino acids. The CDR3 spells CASSSRTGLTNEKLFF. As DNA, the CDR3 is TGTGCCAGCAGTTCGAGGACAGGGTTAACTAATGAAAAACTGTTTTTT.

This clonotype was detected only a few times. The chain carries TRBV12-5 and TRBJ2-7; 9 positions match TRBD2. The CDR3 is made up of 15 amino acids. Germline values: CDR1 LGHNT, CDR2 FRNRAP. Trimming removed 8 bases from V and 6 bases from J; junction bases left unmatched: 14. For the CDR3, the DNA is TGTGCTAGTAAGGCGGGAGGCGGGAGGGCTTCCGAGCAGTACTTC. Translation gives CASKAGGGRASEQYF. Together with reference TRBV12-5 and TRBJ2-7, the CDR3 gives the full variable domain: DARVTQTPRHKVTEMGQEVTMRCQPILGHNTVFWYRQTMMQGLELLAYFRNRAPLDDSGMPKDRFSAEMPDATLATLKIQPSEPRDSAVYFCASKAGGGRASEQYFGPGTRLTVT.

This clonotype has more than one count but fewer than ten. The chain joins TRBV12-3 or TRBV12-4 to TRBJ2-5; D may be TRBD1 or TRBD2 (7 bases each). CDR3 length: 15 residues. V was pared by 3 bases and J by 5 bases, with 16 bases between. The CDR3 region is CASSFRGGGDETQYF. Here the CDR3 DNA reads TGTGCCAGCAGTTTCAGGGGGGGAGGGGATGAGACCCAGTACTTC.

This clonotype occurred a few times. The chain links TRBV7-2 to TRBJ2-2; 8 nucleotides agree with TRBD1. Trimming removed 6 bases from V and 6 bases from J; junction bases left unmatched: 9. Germline loops: CDR1 SGHTA, CDR2 FQGNSA. The CDR3 consists of 15 residues. This chain's CDR3 is CASSSRRTGSGELFF. CDR3 coding DNA: TGTGCCAGCAGTTCAAGAAGGACAGGGTCCGGGGAGCTGTTTTTT.

The gene calls are TRBV5-1 and TRBJ2-1, with D tentatively TRBD1 (6 bases). Germline V lookup: CDR1 SGHRS, CDR2 YFSETQ. The CDR3 covers 14 residues. Trimming left V 5 bases short and J 10 bases short, with 19 bases between. CDR3 loop: CASSPATGPGEQFF. Written as DNA, the CDR3 is TGCGCCAGCAGTCCCGCAACAGGGCCCGGGGAGCAGTTCTTC.

The CDR3 here is CAISLTDVRTMNTEAFF. The CDR3 DNA reads TGTGCCATCAGTTTAACAGACGTCCGCACGATGAACACTGAAGCTTTCTTT. V and J are TRBV10-3 and TRBJ1-1, with unresolved D. The CDR3 is 17 residues long. Per the germline V gene, CDR1 is ENHRY and CDR2 is SYGVKD. Trimming pared 5 bases from V and 0 bases from J, leaving 19 bases between.

The CDR3 spells CASSGDSYNEQFF. In DNA, the CDR3 is TGTGCCAGCAGCGGGGACTCCTACAATGAGCAGTTCTTC. The J gene is TRBJ2-1, the V gene TRBV9; D not resolved. This CDR3 region has 13 residues. The germline V and J ends were trimmed by 3 bases and 0 bases, with 4 bases remaining between them. Germline loops: CDR1 SGDLS, CDR2 YYNGEE.

The chain carries TRBV5-1 and TRBJ1-5; D is perhaps TRBD1 (5 bases). Between the trimmed V and J ends, which lost 4 bases and 4 bases, there was a span of 12 bases. Germline V CDR1 and CDR2: SGHRS, YFSETQ. The CDR3 loop spans 14 amino acids. The CDR3 region has the DNA TGCGCCAGCAGCCCCGGGACGCCGAATCAGCCCCAGCATTTT. Translation: CASSPGTPNQPQHF.

The sample holds a few counts of this clonotype. V and J are TRBV20-1 and TRBJ2-3, with 7 bases matching TRBD2. The CDR3 extends over 15 amino acids. V gave up 3 bases and J gave up 2 bases; unmatched junction bases: 8. Germline V gene data show CDR1 as DFQATT and CDR2 as SNEGSKA (reference sequence). The CDR3, as DNA: TGCAGTGCTAGGGGAGGGGACGGCTACACAGATACGCAGTATTTT. Its protein product is CSARGGDGYTDTQYF.

This clonotype was seen repeatedly, ten times or more. The J gene is TRBJ2-5, the V gene TRBV24-1; D is undetermined. CDR3 length: 15 residues. The germline V gene has CDR1 KGHDR and CDR2 SFDVKD. Trimming removed 1 base at V and 2 bases at J, with 10 bases between. As DNA, the CDR3 is TGTGCCACCAGTGATTTCAGGATCCTTCAAGAGACCCAGTACTTC. Its translation: CATSDFRILQETQYF.

The chain has TRBV5-1 and TRBJ2-7; no clear D. The CDR3 is 13 residues long. The germline V gene encodes CDR1 SGHRS and CDR2 YFSETQ. Trimming took 0 bases from V and 2 from J, leaving 6 bases between them. The CDR3: CASSLDPTYEQYF. CDR3 bases: TGCGCCAGCAGCTTGGACCCTACCTACGAGCAGTACTTC.

This clonotype was found a few times. V is TRBV4-2 and J is TRBJ1-1; D is possibly TRBD1 (5 bases). Trimming cost V 2 bases and J 8 bases, with 9 bases left between them. Germline CDR1 is LGHNA and CDR2 is YNFKEQ. This CDR3 region has 12 residues. The CDR3 here is CASSQWGVEAFF. DNA for the CDR3: TGTGCCAGCAGCCAATGGGGCGTGGAAGCTTTCTTT.

For the CDR3, the DNA is TGTGCCAGCAAATCGGGTGGGGTCTATGGCTACACCTTC. It encodes CASKSGGVYGYTF. The chain employs TRBV12-3 or TRBV12-4 and TRBJ1-2; no firm D call. Trimming pared 7 bases from V and 4 bases from J, leaving 13 bases between. The CDR3 has 13 residues.

The table lists this clonotype with a few counts. J is TRBJ2-7 and V is TRBV7-2; TRBD1 might be the D (6 bases). The germline gives CDR1 SGHTA, CDR2 FQGNSA. V shed 4 bases and J shed 4 bases, with 14 bases lying between them. The CDR3 covers 14 residues. The CDR3 nucleotides are TGTGCCAGCAGCTCCACCCGGACAGAGTACGAGCAGTACTTC. Protein: CASSSTRTEYEQYF.

The genes are TRBV5-1 and TRBJ2-2; D gene uncertain. Germline V lookup: CDR1 SGHRS, CDR2 YFSETQ. The CDR3 runs to 16 residues. V lost 6 bases to trimming and J lost 1 base, with 16 bases between them. Here the CDR3 reads CASNGDGVWNTGELFF. For the CDR3, the DNA is TGCGCCAGCAACGGAGACGGAGTTTGGAACACCGGGGAGCTGTTTTTT.

This clonotype was counted only a few times. This chain uses TRBV15 with TRBJ2-5; possible D gene TRBD2, 5 bases. The V and J ends lost 6 bases and 2 bases respectively, with 16 bases between them. The V gene's germline CDR1 is LNHNV and CDR2 YYDKDF (reference sequence). The CDR3 runs 15 residues. CDR3: CATRNDYGVQETQYF. CDR3 nucleotides: TGTGCCACCAGAAACGACTACGGTGTACAAGAGACCCAGTACTTC.

This clonotype was observed many times. This sequence joins TRBV6-5 and TRBJ2-7; TRBD2 matches at 7 bases. This CDR3 has 15 amino acids. The V segment lost 6 bases and the J segment 7 bases; nucleotides outside the gene matches: 15. The germline CDR1 and CDR2 sequences are MNHEY and SVGAGI. Here the CDR3 DNA reads TGTGCCAGCAGGACACTAGCGACGGTCTTGGGGGAGCAGTACTTC. Translating gives CASRTLATVLGEQYF.

This clonotype was seen many times. This chain connects TRBV20-1 to TRBJ1-1; weak D call: TRBD1 (6 bases). The V end lost 4 bases, the J end lost 1 base, and 10 bases lay between the germline ends. The CDR3 is 13 residues long. Germline CDR1 and CDR2: DFQATT and SNEGSKA (reference sequence). Here the CDR3 reads CSAKVGQNTEAFF. The CDR3 coding sequence is TGCAGTGCTAAGGTGGGACAGAACACTGAAGCTTTCTTT.

By share of the sample, this clonotype is medium-sized (0.01 to 0.1%). The V call is TRBV20-1, the J call TRBJ1-4, with a tentative D call TRBD1 (5 bases). The germline gives CDR1 DFQATT, CDR2 SNEGSKA (reference sequence). This CDR3 is built from 13 residues. Trimming stripped 5 bases from V and 5 bases from J, with 12 bases between. The CDR3 loop reads CSAQRGENEKLFF. The CDR3 DNA reads TGCAGTGCTCAGAGGGGCGAGAATGAAAAACTGTTTTTT.

This clonotype was observed a few times. This chain joins TRBV25-1 and TRBJ2-7; no reliable D call. Germline V gene lookup returns CDR1 MGHDK and CDR2 SYGVNS. V lost 6 bases to trimming and J lost 7 bases, with 10 bases between them. The CDR3 contains 11 residues. The chain's CDR3 is CASRGGTEQYF. The CDR3 region has the DNA TGTGCCAGCAGGGGTGGCACAGAGCAGTACTTC.

This chain joins TRBV7-9 and TRBJ1-5; D not resolved. Germline V lookup: CDR1 SEHNR, CDR2 FQNEAQ (reference sequence). V was shortened by 3 bases and J by 2 bases, with 2 bases between the two germline ends. The CDR3 extends over 12 amino acids. For the CDR3, the DNA is TGTGCCAGCAGCTTCGGCAATCAGCCCCAGCATTTT. This translates into CASSFGNQPQHF.

This clonotype was detected a few times. The J gene is TRBJ2-3, the V gene TRBV4-3; 8 positions agree with TRBD2. The length of the CDR3 is 17 residues. Germline lookup yields CDR1 LGHNA and CDR2 YSLEER. V was clipped by 4 bases and J by 1 base; unmatched bases: 10. The CDR3 bases are TGCGCCAGCAGCCGGACGATAGCGGGACGCGGCACAGATACGCAGTATTTT. This sequence encodes CASSRTIAGRGTDTQYF.

This clonotype was recorded a few times. The V call is TRBV12-3 or TRBV12-4, the J call TRBJ2-7, with TRBD2 as a possible D gene (6 bases). This CDR3 is built from 14 residues. Trimming took 2 bases from V and 2 from J, leaving 10 bases between them. The CDR3 here is CASSLIGGTYEQYF. The CDR3 DNA reads as TGTGCCAGCAGTTTAATCGGGGGTACCTACGAGCAGTACTTC.

V and J are TRBV9 and TRBJ2-1; 7 bases align to TRBD2. CDR1 and CDR2 from the germline V gene are SGDLS and YYNGEE. The CDR3 covers 15 residues. The junction had 6 bases not matched to a gene; V was cut back by 6 bases and J by 0 bases. In DNA form, the CDR3 reads TGTGCCAGCAACAAAGCGGGGAGCTCCTACAATGAGCAGTTCTTC. As protein: CASNKAGSSYNEQFF.